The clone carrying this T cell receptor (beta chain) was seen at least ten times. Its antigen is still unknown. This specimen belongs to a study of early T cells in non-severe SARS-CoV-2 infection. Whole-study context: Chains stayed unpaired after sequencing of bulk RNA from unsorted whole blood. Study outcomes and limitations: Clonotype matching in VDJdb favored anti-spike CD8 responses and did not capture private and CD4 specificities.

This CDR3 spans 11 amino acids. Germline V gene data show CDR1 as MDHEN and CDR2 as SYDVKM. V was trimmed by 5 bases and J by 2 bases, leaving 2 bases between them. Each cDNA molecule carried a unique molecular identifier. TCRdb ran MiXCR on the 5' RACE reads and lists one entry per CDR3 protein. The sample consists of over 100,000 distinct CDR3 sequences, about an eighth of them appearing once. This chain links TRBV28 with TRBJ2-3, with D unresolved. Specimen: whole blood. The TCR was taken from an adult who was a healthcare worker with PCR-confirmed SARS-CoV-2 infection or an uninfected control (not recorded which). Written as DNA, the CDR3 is TGTGCCAGCAGTCTCACAGATACGCAGTATTTT. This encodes CASSLTDTQYF.